Each of the 13 T cell receptor beta chains below was sequenced from the same sample in a study of CXCR3-negative and CXCR3-positive naive CD8 T cells. Study results and limitations: The TRB CDR3s that CXCR3-positive naive cells carried were more hydrophobic than those of CXCR3-negative naive cells.

Through 5' RACE with UMI labels, the TRB cDNA libraries were prepared. TCRdb processed the 5' RACE reads again and assigns one entry to each CDR3 protein, with no DNA. The sample has 130,000 or so distinct CDR3 sequences. No antigen has been assigned to these receptors. Sequenced input: naive CXCR3+ CD8+ T cells from blood. Subset reported: CD45RO-CCR7+CD27+CD95- naive CD8+ T cells expressing CXCR3 (TNR3+). These TCRs come from a human donor in good health. Some clones in this sample may be carry-over from other donors' samples.

V is TRBV29-1 and J is TRBJ2-3; TCRdb's D gene call, TRBD2, goes unchecked for lack of DNA. CDR3 length: 18 amino acids. The germline CDR1 and CDR2 sequences are SQVTM and ANQGSEA. The CDR3 reads CSVEGVAGWGDSTDTQYF.

The chain employs TRBV5-1 and TRBJ1-5; absent DNA, TCRdb's TRBD1 call cannot be checked. Germline-derived CDR1 and CDR2 are SGHRS and YFSETQ. The CDR3 sequence is 16 residues long. CDR3 amino acids: CASGALGRGVKQPQHF.

The chain is built from TRBV28 and TRBJ1-5. The CDR3 is made up of 14 amino acids. Per germline, CDR1 MDHEN and CDR2 SYDVKM. The CDR3 region is CASSFVDGDQPQHF.

The chain uses TRBV12-3 or TRBV12-4 and TRBJ2-1; the TRBD2 assignment by TCRdb is unverifiable without DNA. The CDR3 has 15 amino acids. This chain's CDR3 is CASSFSPGGGGPLFF.

The chain has TRBV18 and TRBJ2-1. Germline assignment: CDR1 KGHSH and CDR2 LQKENI. This CDR3 is built from 11 residues. The CDR3 spells CASLGVDEQFF.

The chain has TRBV5-1 and TRBJ2-2; with no DNA, the TCRdb D assignment of TRBD1 cannot be verified. The CDR3 extends over 22 amino acids. CDR1 SGHRS and CDR2 YFSETQ come from the germline V gene. The CDR3 loop reads CASSRPTPGTDIFPANTGELFF. Full variable domain (outside the CDR3, taken from reference TRBV5-1 and TRBJ2-2): KAGVTQTPRYLIKTRGQQVTLSCSPISGHRSVSWYQQTPGQGLQFLFEYFSETQRNKGNFPGRFSGRQFSNSRSEMNVSTLELGDSALYLCASSRPTPGTDIFPANTGELFFGEGSRLTVL.

The V and J genes are TRBV13 and TRBJ2-7; TCRdb's assignment of TRBD2 cannot be checked, as there is no DNA. The V gene's germline CDR1 is PRHDT and CDR2 FYEKMQ (reference sequence). The CDR3 is 14 residues long. The CDR3 here is CASTHRDYSYEQYF. Combining the CDR3 with reference TRBV13 and TRBJ2-7 gives the whole variable domain AAGVIQSPRHLIKEKRETATLKCYPIPRHDTVYWYQQGPGQDPQFLISFYEKMQSDKGSIPDRFSAQQFSDYHSELNMSSLELGDSALYFCASTHRDYSYEQYFGPGTRLTVT.

The gene calls are TRBV29-1 and TRBJ1-2; TCRdb proposes TRBD1, but this gene call is untestable without DNA. Germline V gene lookup returns CDR1 SQVTM and CDR2 ANQGSEA. The CDR3 has 13 residues. This CDR3 reads CSVASGGGYGYTF.

V is TRBV27 and J is TRBJ1-2. The CDR3 covers 15 residues. From germline, CDR1 is MNHEY and CDR2 SMNVEV (reference sequence). CDR3 region: CASSSLTERLYGYTF.

The chain links TRBV5-1 to TRBJ2-1; TCRdb gives TRBD2 as the D gene, but with no DNA this cannot be confirmed. From germline, CDR1 is SGHRS and CDR2 YFSETQ. CDR3 length: 18 amino acids. This chain's CDR3 is CASSLAGTSGDLLYEQFF.

V and J are TRBV19 and TRBJ1-5; TCRdb's D call, TRBD1, is unchecked because there is no DNA. The CDR3 is made up of 14 amino acids. CDR1 is LNHDA and CDR2 is SQIVND in the germline V gene (reference sequence). CDR3 amino acids: CASSPFEGFQPQHF.

The chain couples TRBV7-2 to TRBJ2-5; TCRdb indicates TRBD1, and absent DNA this call remains unverified. Per the germline V gene, CDR1 is SGHTA and CDR2 is FQGNSA. The CDR3 is made up of 15 amino acids. The CDR3 region is CASSPGTGLRETQYF.

V and J are TRBV7-9 and TRBJ2-2; TCRdb returns TRBD1, unconfirmable since there is no DNA. From germline, CDR1 is SEHNR and CDR2 FQNEAQ (reference sequence). CDR3 length: 16 amino acids. This chain's CDR3 is CASRNGGQAVTGELFF.